The 24 T cell receptor beta chains in this list originate from one sample, sequenced in a study of blood T cell repertoires in COVID-19. Clones were read by immunoSEQ multiplex PCR, and TCRdb kept only the in-frame ones, dropping some. Among 200,000 to 250,000 clones listed, approximately 84% were seen once. Sequenced: peripheral blood. These receptors came from a man aged 50 to 59 with acute or convalescent COVID-19.

This clone appeared once. J is TRBJ2-3 and V is TRBV2; D is undetermined. This CDR3 comprises 13 residues. With 6 bases removed from V and 0 bases from J, the gap between germline ends came to 7 bases. Germline lookup yields CDR1 SNHLY and CDR2 FYNNEI. CDR3 nucleotide sequence: TGTGCCAGCAGAGCAGGTAGCACAGATACGCAGTATTTT. It specifies CASRAGSTDTQYF.

The rearrangement joins TRBV6-5 to TRBJ1-1; 9 bases are shared with TRBD1. The junction had 7 bases not matched to a gene; V was cut back by 7 bases and J by 4 bases. The CDR3 is 14 residues long. Germline values: CDR1 MNHEY, CDR2 SVGAGI. CDR3 protein: CASKVDRGVTEAFF. Written as DNA, the CDR3 is TGTGCCAGCAAAGTTGACAGGGGGGTCACTGAAGCTTTCTTT.

V is TRBV19 and J is TRBJ1-2; the D gene is possibly TRBD1 (5 bases). Germline V lookup: CDR1 LNHDA, CDR2 SQIVND (reference sequence). V shed 4 bases and J shed 6 bases, with 6 bases lying between them. CDR3 length: 11 residues. The CDR3 loop reads CASSTGNGYTF. Written as DNA, the CDR3 is TGTGCCAGTAGTACAGGGAATGGCTACACCTTC.

The rearrangement uses TRBV10-1 and TRBJ1-6; 7 nucleotides align to TRBD1. Germline V gene data show CDR1 as WNHNN and CDR2 as SYGVQD (reference sequence). The CDR3 has 15 amino acids. V gave up 2 bases and J gave up 5 bases; unmatched junction bases: 3. The CDR3 DNA is TGCGCCAGCAGTGAGGACAGGGCTAATAATTCACCCCTCCACTTT. Encoded protein: CASSEDRANNSPLHF.

The gene calls are TRBV5-8 and TRBJ1-5, with D possibly TRBD1 on 5 matching bases. In germline, CDR1 is SGHTS, CDR2 YDEGEE. The CDR3 contains 15 residues. Trimming cost V 2 bases and J 0 bases, with 9 bases left between them. The CDR3 loop is CASSLYRFSNQPQHF. Written as DNA, the CDR3 is TGTGCCAGCAGCTTATACAGGTTTAGCAATCAGCCCCAGCATTTT.

Here the CDR3 DNA reads TGTGCCAGTAGTATAGCGGCGGCAGGGGGTAATGAGCAGTTCTTC. Its protein is CASSIAAAGGNEQFF. This chain links TRBV19 with TRBJ2-1; 7 nucleotides line up with TRBD1. This CDR3 is built from 15 residues. The germline V gene encodes CDR1 LNHDA and CDR2 SQIVND (reference sequence). V trimming: 1 base; J trimming: 7 bases; junction bases outside the gene matches: 7.

The chain joins TRBV4-1 to TRBJ1-1; D is perhaps TRBD1 (5 bases). There are 14 residues in the CDR3. In germline, CDR1 is MGHRA, CDR2 YSYEKL. With 3 bases removed from V and 2 bases from J, the gap between germline ends came to 10 bases. CDR3 sequence (DNA): TGCGCCAGCAGCCAGGAGACAGCAAACACTGAAGCTTTCTTT. Its protein product is CASSQETANTEAFF.

V usage is TRBV6-5 and J usage is TRBJ2-5; TRBD1 might be the D (6 bases). CDR1 is MNHEY, CDR2 SVGAGI, per germline. V was trimmed by 6 bases and J by 2 bases, leaving 13 bases between them. The CDR3 spans 14 residues. CDR3 coding DNA: TGTGCCAGCAGATCGGACAGCCCACAAGAGACCCAGTACTTC. Translating it yields CASRSDSPQETQYF.

The CDR3 protein is CASSLQGALNIQYF. Here the CDR3 DNA reads TGTGCCAGCAGTTTACAGGGGGCGCTGAACATTCAGTACTTC. The chain links TRBV28 to TRBJ2-4, with TRBD1 identical over 8 bases. The CDR3 length is 14 residues. Germline V gives CDR1 MDHEN, CDR2 SYDVKM. The trim removed 2 bases at V and 7 bases at J, leaving 4 bases unmatched.

This clone was picked up one time. The chain uses TRBV30 and TRBJ2-1; 10 nucleotides match TRBD2. Germline loops: CDR1 GTSNPN, CDR2 SVGIG (reference sequence). CDR3 length: 15 residues. V dropped 3 bases and J dropped 2; count of bases not matched to a gene: 4. The CDR3 here is CAWSPGLAAYNEQFF. The CDR3 bases are TGTGCCTGGAGCCCCGGACTAGCGGCCTACAATGAGCAGTTCTTC.

The sample holds one count of this clone. The chain recombines TRBV28 with TRBJ2-7; a possible D gene is TRBD2 (6 bases). The CDR3 consists of 11 residues. V was shortened by 5 bases and J by 12 bases, with 14 bases between the two germline ends. Germline CDR1 is MDHEN and CDR2 is SYDVKM. DNA for the CDR3: TGTGCCAGCAGTCCTAGACTAGGGATGTACTTC. Residues: CASSPRLGMYF.

The chain employs TRBV6-4 and TRBJ2-2; D remains unclear. Trimming took off 5 bases at V and 0 bases at J, with 13 bases between the two ends. Germline V CDR1 and CDR2: MRHNA, SNTAGT. This CDR3 contains 16 residues. As DNA, the CDR3 is TGTGCCAGCAGTCGAGGCCCAAGCGCGAACACCGGGGAGCTGTTTTTT. It specifies CASSRGPSANTGELFF.

The genes are TRBV19 and TRBJ2-7; 10 bases match TRBD1. Per the germline V gene, CDR1 is LNHDA and CDR2 is SQIVND (reference sequence). The CDR3 runs 14 residues. Trimming at V came to 6 bases and at J to 6 bases, leaving 8 bases not matched to a gene. The CDR3 region has the DNA TGTGCCAGTAGCGTACCGGGACAGGGGACCGAGCAGTACTTC. This sequence encodes CASSVPGQGTEQYF.

V usage is TRBV6-5 and J usage is TRBJ1-2, with TRBD1 identical over 8 bases. This CDR3 is 14 amino acids long. V trimming: 6 bases; J trimming: 0 bases; junction bases outside the gene matches: 3. CDR1 and CDR2 (germline): MNHEY, SVGAGI. The CDR3 DNA reads TGTGCCAGCAGGGGGGACAGGACTAACTATGGCTACACCTTC. It codes for CASRGDRTNYGYTF.

This sequence joins TRBV2 and TRBJ1-3, with unresolved D. The CDR3 totals 13 residues. Trimming removed 2 bases at V and 7 bases at J, with 9 bases between. From germline, CDR1 is SNHLY and CDR2 FYNNEI. In DNA, the CDR3 is TGTGCCAGCAGTGAAAACAGTTGGAACACCATATATTTT. Translation: CASSENSWNTIYF.

This chain connects TRBV3-1 (or the pseudogene TRBV3-2) to TRBJ1-2, with D unclear. The CDR3 runs 15 residues. The ends were cut back, 0 bases at V and 8 bases at J, with 16 bases in the middle. Germline CDR1 LGHDT, CDR2 YNNKEL (reference sequence). The CDR3 protein is CASSQDHLLLVGYTF. CDR3 DNA sequence: TGTGCCAGCAGCCAAGATCACCTCTTGTTAGTCGGCTACACCTTC.

This clone has only a few counts. This rearrangement joins TRBV6-5 to TRBJ2-7, with 9 bases fitting TRBD1. Looked up from germline, CDR1 is MNHEY and CDR2 is SVGAGI. CDR3 length equals 15 residues. Trimming removed 6 bases from V and 8 bases from J; junction bases left unmatched: 14. This chain's CDR3 is CASSTHRGLSRKQYF. For the CDR3, the DNA is TGTGCCAGCAGCACACACAGGGGGCTAAGTCGGAAGCAGTACTTC.

CDR3 bases: TGTGCCAGCAGCGCCCGCGGACAGACCAAGAATGAAAAACTGTTTTTT. Amino acid sequence: CASSARGQTKNEKLFF. The V and J genes are TRBV9 and TRBJ1-4, with D possibly being TRBD1 (6 bases). V dropped 3 bases and J dropped 5 bases, with 17 bases sitting between them. Per germline, CDR1 SGDLS and CDR2 YYNGEE. The CDR3 has 16 amino acids.

This clone was observed once. This chain joins TRBV28 and TRBJ2-1, with TRBD2 identical over 9 bases. The CDR3 consists of 19 residues. Germline trimming cut 3 bases from V and 2 bases from J; bases unmatched to any gene: 14. In germline, CDR1 is MDHEN, CDR2 SYDVKM. The CDR3 spells CASSFGQPGLAQAYNEQFF. The DNA of the CDR3 is TGTGCCAGCAGTTTCGGACAGCCGGGACTAGCCCAGGCCTACAATGAGCAGTTCTTC.

V is TRBV5-4 and J is TRBJ1-2; 9 nucleotides line up with TRBD1. The junction had 8 bases not matched to a gene; V was cut back by 3 bases and J by 8 bases. Germline V CDR1 and CDR2: SGHNT, YYREEE (reference sequence). The CDR3 runs 14 residues. The CDR3 nucleotides are TGTGCCAGCAGCTCTAAGGACAGGGGCTACGGCTACACCTTC. Protein: CASSSKDRGYGYTF. The entire variable domain, with the rest obtained from reference TRBV5-4 and TRBJ1-2, is as follows: ETGVTQSPTHLIKTRGQQVTLRCSSQSGHNTVSWYQQALGQGPQFIFQYYREEENGRGNFPPRFSGLQFPNYSSELNVNALELDDSALYLCASSSKDRGYGYTFGSGTRLTVV.

The chain uses TRBV25-1 and TRBJ2-7, with 9 bases fitting TRBD1. The V gene's germline CDR1 is MGHDK and CDR2 SYGVNS. V lost 5 bases, J lost 4 bases, and 12 bases stayed unmatched. The CDR3 is 16 amino acids. Here the CDR3 DNA reads TGTGCCAGCAGTCCCACGGTAGGGACAGGGTCGTACGAGCAGTACTTC. Its protein is CASSPTVGTGSYEQYF.

V is TRBV5-5 and J is TRBJ2-3; TRBD2 matches at 10 bases. Germline V gene data show CDR1 as SGHKS and CDR2 as YYEKEE (reference sequence). V dropped 4 bases and J dropped 1; count of bases not matched to a gene: 6. The CDR3 runs to 16 residues. CDR3 loop: CASSNILAGGTDTQYF. The DNA of the CDR3 is TGTGCCAGCAGCAATATCCTAGCGGGGGGCACAGATACGCAGTATTTT.

The chain recombines TRBV15 with TRBJ1-4, with D possibly matching TRBD1 (5 bases). V was cut by 0 bases and J by 7 bases, with 12 bases left in between. The CDR3 totals 15 residues. Germline-derived CDR1 and CDR2 are LNHNV and YYDKDF (reference sequence). CDR3 in amino acids: CATSRDAGGGEKLFF. CDR3 in DNA: TGTGCCACCAGCAGAGATGCTGGGGGAGGTGAAAAACTGTTTTTT.

J is TRBJ1-3 and V is TRBV7-8; no firm D call. Germline V gives CDR1 SGHVS, CDR2 FQNEAQ. CDR3 length: 17 amino acids. V was cut by 1 base and J by 0 bases, with 13 bases left in between. The CDR3 region is CASSLVNGGNSGNTIYF. Here the CDR3 DNA reads TGTGCCAGCAGCTTAGTAAATGGCGGGAACTCTGGAAACACCATATATTTT.